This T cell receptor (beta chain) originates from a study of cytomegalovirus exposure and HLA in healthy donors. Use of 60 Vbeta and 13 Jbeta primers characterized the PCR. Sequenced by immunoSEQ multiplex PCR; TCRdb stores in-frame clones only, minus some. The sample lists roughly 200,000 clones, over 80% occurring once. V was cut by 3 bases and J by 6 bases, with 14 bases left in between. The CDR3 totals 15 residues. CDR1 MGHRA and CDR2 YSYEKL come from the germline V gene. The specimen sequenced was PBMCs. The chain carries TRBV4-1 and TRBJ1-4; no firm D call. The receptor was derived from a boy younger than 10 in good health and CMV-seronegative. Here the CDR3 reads CASSQADILYEKLFF. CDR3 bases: TGCGCCAGCAGCCAGGCCGACATCCTCTATGAAAAACTGTTTTTT.